The 31 T cell receptor beta chains below were found in one sample sequenced in a study of blood T cell repertoires in COVID-19. Repertoires were generated with immunoSEQ multiplex PCR, while TCRdb's copy carries only in-frame clones and drops some. The sample records 95,000 or so clones, more than 80% being singletons. The sequencing input was peripheral blood. The receptors derive from a human donor in a cohort sampled during active COVID-19.

The V call is TRBV12-3 or TRBV12-4, the J call TRBJ2-3, with 7 positions matching TRBD1. The V and J ends lost 3 bases and 14 bases, in that order; junction bases with no gene match: 8. The CDR3 contains 12 residues. The CDR3 spells CASSFNRQGTYF. The CDR3 bases are TGTGCCAGCAGTTTTAATAGACAGGGAACGTATTTT.

This chain links TRBV9 with TRBJ2-7; 8 nucleotides agree with TRBD2. The ends lost 0 bases at V and 5 bases at J; junction bases unmatched: 7. This CDR3 has 15 residues. Germline CDR1 reads SGDLS; CDR2 reads YYNGEE. CDR3 DNA sequence: TGTGCCAGCAGCGTAGAGAGCGGGAGTCGGGACGAGCAGTACTTC. Protein sequence: CASSVESGSRDEQYF. Full variable domain (outside the CDR3, taken from reference TRBV9 and TRBJ2-7): DSGVTQTPKHLITATGQRVTLRCSPRSGDLSVYWYQQSLDQGLQFLIQYYNGEERAKGNILERFSAQQFPDLHSELNLSSLELGDSALYFCASSVESGSRDEQYFGPGTRLTVT.

The V gene is TRBV27, the J gene TRBJ1-5; D is unresolved. Germline loops: CDR1 MNHEY, CDR2 SMNVEV (reference sequence). Trimming left V 4 bases short and J 4 bases short, with 8 bases between. This CDR3 comprises 13 residues. This CDR3 is CASSSVNNQPQHF. The CDR3, as DNA: TGTGCCAGCAGTTCCGTAAATAATCAGCCCCAGCATTTT.

A word on this clone: Other DNA sequences within the sample encode an identical CDR3. This chain links TRBV29-1 with TRBJ2-1; 7 bases line up with TRBD1. Germline assignment: CDR1 SQVTM and CDR2 ANQGSEA. The trim removed 1 base at V and 7 bases at J, leaving 4 bases unmatched. CDR3 length: 13 residues. The CDR3 sequence is CSVEGQGGNEQFF. DNA of the CDR3: TGCAGCGTTGAAGGACAGGGTGGGAATGAGCAGTTCTTC.

This rearrangement joins TRBV6-5 to TRBJ1-2; possible D gene TRBD1, 6 bases. In germline, CDR1 is MNHEY, CDR2 SVGAGI. This CDR3 has 15 residues. V was trimmed by 0 bases and J by 7 bases, leaving 15 bases between them. This CDR3 is CASSYSGGRSSGYTF. The CDR3 coding sequence is TGTGCCAGCAGTTACTCGGGGGGGCGCAGCTCTGGCTACACCTTC.

The chain employs TRBV18 and TRBJ2-1; 7 bases line up with TRBD2. CDR1 is KGHSH and CDR2 is LQKENI in the germline V gene. This CDR3 contains 15 residues. V lost 0 bases and J lost 5; bases outside the gene matches: 4. Written as DNA, the CDR3 is TGTGCCAGCTCACCACCTAGCGGGTACAACAATGAGCAGTTCTTC. Its translation is CASSPPSGYNNEQFF.

This clone occurred once. The rearrangement uses TRBV9 and TRBJ1-4; D remains ambiguous. The CDR3 spans 13 residues. Germline V gene data show CDR1 as SGDLS and CDR2 as YYNGEE. Trimming stripped 0 bases from V and 11 bases from J, with 11 bases between. CDR3 protein: CASSVEASAKLFF. The CDR3 nucleotides read TGTGCCAGCAGCGTAGAGGCCAGCGCGAAACTGTTTTTT.

This clone was seen just once. V is TRBV5-6 and J is TRBJ2-3, with a weak D call TRBD2 (5 bases). The germline CDR1 and CDR2 sequences are SGHDT and YYEEEE. This CDR3 comprises 15 residues. The V gene lost 4 bases and the J gene lost 0 bases, with 12 bases spanning the gap. CDR3 coding DNA: TGTGCCAGCAGCCCGGAGGTCGCTAGCACAGATACGCAGTATTTT. Protein sequence: CASSPEVASTDTQYF. Complete variable domain (other parts from reference TRBV5-6 and TRBJ2-3): DAGVTQSPTHLIKTRGQQVTLRCSPKSGHDTVSWYQQALGQGPQFIFQYYEEEERQRGNFPDRFSGHQFPNYSSELNVNALLLGDSALYLCASSPEVASTDTQYFGPGTRLTVL.

This rearrangement joins TRBV5-5 to TRBJ2-7; a weak D match, TRBD2 (5 bases). This CDR3 is built from 13 residues. Germline lookup yields CDR1 SGHKS and CDR2 YYEKEE (reference sequence). V lost 4 bases to trimming and J lost 5 bases, with 13 bases between them. The CDR3 here is CASSRVANDEQYF. CDR3 nucleotide sequence: TGTGCCAGCAGCCGTGTAGCGAATGACGAGCAGTACTTC.

This chain links TRBV29-1 with TRBJ1-4; D unclear. Germline V gene sequence: CDR1 SQVTM, CDR2 ANQGSEA. The CDR3 consists of 15 residues. Trimming left V 0 bases short and J 7 bases short, with 15 bases between. CDR3 sequence (DNA): TGCAGCGTTGAAGATTTAGGAGCGACGGGTGAAAAACTGTTTTTT. This codes for CSVEDLGATGEKLFF. Filled out from reference TRBV29-1 and TRBJ1-4, the complete variable domain reads SAVISQKPSRDICQRGTSLTIQCQVDSQVTMMFWYRQQPGQSLTLIATANQGSEATYESGFVIDKFPISRPNLTFSTLTVSNMSPEDSSIYLCSVEDLGATGEKLFFGSGTQLSVL.

V usage is TRBV5-1 and J usage is TRBJ1-3, with D tentatively TRBD1 (5 bases). Germline lookup yields CDR1 SGHRS and CDR2 YFSETQ. Trimming took 1 base from V and 0 from J, leaving 11 bases between them. CDR3 length equals 16 residues. The CDR3 DNA sequence: TGCGCCAGCAGCTTGCAGGGTGTGGACTCTGGAAACACCATATATTTT. Residues: CASSLQGVDSGNTIYF.

This chain joins TRBV6-6 and TRBJ2-1; TRBD1 agrees at 7 bases. CDR1 is MNHNY and CDR2 is SVGAGI in the germline V gene (reference sequence). The CDR3 is 14 residues long. V lost 7 bases and J lost 5; bases outside the gene matches: 8. The CDR3: CASILDRLDNEQFF. The CDR3 DNA follows: TGTGCCAGCATTCTGGACAGGTTAGACAATGAGCAGTTCTTC.

The rearrangement joins TRBV9 to TRBJ1-2, with 7 bases aligning to TRBD1. Germline CDR1 and CDR2: SGDLS and YYNGEE. This CDR3 has 13 amino acids. Germline trimming cut 3 bases from V and 8 bases from J; bases unmatched to any gene: 7. DNA for the CDR3: TGTGCCAGCAGCGCCCGACAGGGCGACGGCTACACCTTC. It encodes CASSARQGDGYTF.

This chain links TRBV27 with TRBJ2-3; 8 bases line up with TRBD1. Germline CDR1 and CDR2: MNHEY and SMNVEV (reference sequence). This CDR3 is built from 16 residues. Trimming removed 3 bases from V and 1 base from J; junction bases left unmatched: 6. CDR3 nucleotide sequence: TGTGCCAGCAGTTTCCGCCCAGGGGGCCGCACAGATACGCAGTATTTT. It codes for CASSFRPGGRTDTQYF.

This rearrangement joins TRBV3-1 (or the pseudogene TRBV3-2) to TRBJ1-1; D call uncertain. V lost 2 bases, J lost 0 bases, and 4 bases lay in between. The V gene's germline CDR1 is LGHDT and CDR2 YNNKEL (reference sequence). This CDR3 region has 13 residues. CDR3: CASSQQMNTEAFF. In nucleotides, the CDR3 is TGTGCCAGCAGCCAACAAATGAACACTGAAGCTTTCTTT.

V and J are TRBV5-1 and TRBJ2-7; weak D call: TRBD1 (6 bases). Trimming stripped 2 bases from V and 1 base from J, with 13 bases between. This CDR3 contains 15 residues. Germline V gene data show CDR1 as SGHRS and CDR2 as YFSETQ. For the CDR3, the DNA is TGCGCCAGCAGCTTATTGGGGGACAATTCCTACGAGCAGTACTTC. Its translation: CASSLLGDNSYEQYF.

The chain carries TRBV6-1 and TRBJ2-7, with 8 bases aligning to TRBD1. Looked up from germline, CDR1 is MNHNS and CDR2 is SASEGT. V shed 2 bases and J 2 bases; nucleotides not matched to a gene: 8. The CDR3 is 16 amino acids. The CDR3 DNA reads TGTGCCAGCAGTGAACAGTTCGGACAGGGTACCTACGAGCAGTACTTC. Translated: CASSEQFGQGTYEQYF.

The J gene is TRBJ2-1, the V gene TRBV9, with 10 bases that match TRBD2. Germline assignment: CDR1 SGDLS and CDR2 YYNGEE. The CDR3 totals 14 residues. The trim removed 4 bases at V and 6 bases at J, leaving 4 bases unmatched. CDR3 sequence (DNA): TGTGCCAGCAGCATTCAGCGGGGGGGCAATGAGCAGTTCTTC. It translates to CASSIQRGGNEQFF.

This chain uses TRBV28 with TRBJ1-4; D gene uncertain. The CDR3 is 15 amino acids. Germline-derived CDR1 and CDR2 are MDHEN and SYDVKM. With 4 bases removed from V and 5 bases from J, the gap between germline ends came to 14 bases. The CDR3 region has the DNA TGTGCCAGCAGTTCCTTAGGAGTTGGAAATGAAAAACTGTTTTTT. It encodes CASSSLGVGNEKLFF.

The rearrangement uses TRBV19 and TRBJ2-7; 7 bases line up with TRBD1. Per germline, CDR1 LNHDA and CDR2 SQIVND (reference sequence). V shed 6 bases, J shed 3 bases, and the junction held 8 bases outside the gene matches. The CDR3 has 14 residues. CDR3 loop: CASSSGQQNYEQYF. CDR3 nucleotides: TGTGCCAGTAGCTCGGGACAGCAAAACTACGAGCAGTACTTC.

The J gene is TRBJ1-5, the V gene TRBV18; D remains ambiguous. Trimming took off 0 bases at V and 3 bases at J, with 9 bases between the two ends. Germline lookup yields CDR1 KGHSH and CDR2 LQKENI. The CDR3 runs 15 residues. For the CDR3, the DNA is TGTGCCAGCTCACCACCGTCTCAGTACAATCAGCCCCAGCATTTT. Residues: CASSPPSQYNQPQHF.

The chain couples TRBV5-6 to TRBJ1-4; perhaps TRBD1 as D (5 bases). This CDR3 contains 16 residues. Germline lookup yields CDR1 SGHDT and CDR2 YYEEEE. Deletions cut 0 bases from V and 5 bases from J, with 14 bases between. The CDR3: CASSLGRAGSNEKLFF. Here the CDR3 DNA reads TGTGCCAGCAGCTTGGGGAGGGCAGGGTCCAATGAAAAACTGTTTTTT.

The J gene is TRBJ1-5, the V gene TRBV4-3; 8 nucleotides match TRBD1. The V gene's germline CDR1 is LGHNA and CDR2 YSLEER. J gave up 4 bases and V 4 bases, and 6 bases lay outside the gene matches. The CDR3 consists of 15 residues. The DNA of the CDR3 is TGCGCCAGCAGCCGCTCGGGACAGGTGAATCAGCCCCAGCATTTT. Its translation: CASSRSGQVNQPQHF.

CDR3 DNA: TGTGCCAGCAGTCCGTATGGGACAGGGCACGTTGAAGCTTTCTTT. Its protein is CASSPYGTGHVEAFF. The chain is built from TRBV6-5 and TRBJ1-1, with 9 bases identical to TRBD1. The CDR3 totals 15 residues. Germline V lookup: CDR1 MNHEY, CDR2 SVGAGI. V lost 5 bases and J lost 7; bases outside the gene matches: 11.

This rearrangement joins TRBV6-5 to TRBJ1-2; D unclear. The CDR3 is made up of 14 amino acids. Germline V gene data show CDR1 as MNHEY and CDR2 as SVGAGI. The ends were cut back, 6 bases at V and 4 bases at J, with 15 bases in the middle. CDR3 nucleotides: TGTGCCAGCAGGAATGACGGAGCTCGCTATGGCTACACCTTC. Its protein is CASRNDGARYGYTF.

This clone was seen only once. The V and J genes are TRBV19 and TRBJ2-7; TRBD2 matches at 9 bases. After removal of 1 base from V and 3 bases from J, the junction contained 4 bases not matched to a gene. The CDR3 has 15 residues. The germline gives CDR1 LNHDA, CDR2 SQIVND (reference sequence). CDR3 loop: CASSIARTSDYEQYF. As DNA, the CDR3 is TGTGCCAGTAGTATAGCTCGGACTAGCGACTACGAGCAGTACTTC.

The genes are TRBV3-1 (or the pseudogene TRBV3-2) and TRBJ1-3; D is undetermined. With 0 bases removed from V and 0 bases from J, the gap between germline ends came to 9 bases. CDR1 is LGHDT and CDR2 is YNNKEL in the germline V gene (reference sequence). The CDR3 consists of 16 residues. Here the CDR3 reads CASSQDQVRSGNTIYF. The CDR3 DNA follows: TGTGCCAGCAGCCAAGATCAGGTGCGCTCTGGAAACACCATATATTTT.

This clone was detected only once. The chain uses TRBV2 and TRBJ2-5; 7 positions match TRBD1. Germline CDR1 and CDR2: SNHLY and FYNNEI. This CDR3 spans 15 amino acids. V was pared by 5 bases and J by 5 bases, with 11 bases of the junction left unmatched. CDR3 sequence (DNA): TGTGCCAGCAGTCTTGCGACAGGGATTGGGGAGACCCAGTACTTC. Translating it yields CASSLATGIGETQYF.

The rearrangement joins TRBV18 to TRBJ2-7; D gene unclear. This CDR3 contains 12 residues. The germline V gene encodes CDR1 KGHSH and CDR2 LQKENI. V was trimmed by 4 bases and J by 4 bases, leaving 8 bases between them. The CDR3 region has the DNA TGTGCCAGCTCACTATTCGGTTACGAGCAGTACTTC. It is translated as CASSLFGYEQYF.

The chain couples TRBV25-1 to TRBJ1-4; D gene unclear. There are 14 residues in the CDR3. V was clipped by 3 bases and J by 7 bases, with 12 bases between them. The germline CDR1 and CDR2 sequences are MGHDK and SYGVNS. DNA of the CDR3: TGTGCCAGCAGTGATGTGGGCCCCCCTGAAAAACTGTTTTTT. Protein sequence: CASSDVGPPEKLFF.

This clone was observed many times. J is TRBJ1-5 and V is TRBV6-5; D may be TRBD1 (6 bases). The germline gives CDR1 MNHEY, CDR2 SVGAGI. Trimming pared 6 bases from V and 5 bases from J, leaving 14 bases between. This CDR3 contains 14 residues. CDR3 in amino acids: CASSKTRGDQPQHF. For the CDR3, the DNA is TGTGCCAGCAGCAAAACCAGGGGCGATCAGCCCCAGCATTTT.